A selection of T cell receptor beta chains follows, all from one sample in a study of blood T cell repertoires in COVID-19. Libraries were prepared by immunoSEQ multiplex PCR; TCRdb keeps only in-frame clonotypes and omits some of them. The sample comprises 290,000 or so clones, roughly nine tenths of which are singletons, and 2% to 2.5% rests with the top ten. Sequenced material: peripheral blood. These receptor sequences come from a woman between 25 and 40 years old with COVID-19, enrolled during active disease. Each CDR3 is given with its conserved first and last residue. A D gene is named only where the DNA matches it firmly. Rows give clone size only sometimes, using once, few, many, or a class for an expanded clone.

clone_size,d_call,j_call,v_call,cdr3_aa,cdr3_nt
once,.,TRBJ1-2,TRBV18,CASSPWTEANYGYTF,TGTGCCAGCTCACCATGGACAGAAGCTAACTATGGCTACACCTTC
.,.,TRBJ1-1,TRBV3-1/TRBV3-2,CASSRGQTNTEAFF,TGTGCCAGCAGCCGTGGACAGACGAACACTGAAGCTTTCTTT
.,.,TRBJ2-3,TRBV5-1,CASSLALLPTDTQYF,TGCGCCAGCAGCTTGGCACTACTCCCCACAGATACGCAGTATTTT
.,.,TRBJ1-5,TRBV9,CASSVGAGNQPQHF,TGTGCCAGCAGCGTAGGGGCAGGGAATCAGCCCCAGCATTTT
.,TRBD2,TRBJ2-5,TRBV10-1,CASSEGTSGQETQYF,TGCGCCAGCAGTGAAGGGACTAGCGGCCAAGAGACCCAGTACTTC
.,.,TRBJ2-7,TRBV5-6,CASGQLAAEQYF,TGTGCCAGCGGCCAATTGGCGGCCGAGCAGTACTTC
.,TRBD1,TRBJ1-5,TRBV6-5,CASSLQGHQPQHF,TGTGCCAGCAGTTTACAGGGGCATCAGCCCCAGCATTTT
.,TRBD2,TRBJ2-3,TRBV2,CASTGLGSGRTDTQYF,TGTGCCAGCACGGGACTTGGTAGCGGGAGAACAGATACGCAGTATTTT
.,TRBD2,TRBJ2-1,TRBV19,CASSYPSGSSYNEQFF,TGTGCCAGTAGTTACCCAAGCGGGAGCTCCTACAATGAGCAGTTCTTC
few,.,TRBJ1-1,TRBV10-3,CAIKPSGTTPNTEAFF,TGTGCCATCAAGCCGTCCGGGACAACCCCGAACACTGAAGCTTTCTTT
.,.,TRBJ1-4,TRBV30,CAWSPTPNEKLFF,TGTGCCTGGAGTCCCACTCCGAATGAAAAACTGTTTTTT
.,.,TRBJ2-6,TRBV3-1/TRBV3-2,CASSLPGAVSGANVLTF,TGTGCCAGCAGCCTCCCAGGGGCGGTCTCTGGGGCCAACGTCCTGACTTTC
.,.,TRBJ2-7,TRBV24-1,CATSDPAQGNHEQYF,TGTGCCACCAGTGATCCTGCACAGGGAAACCACGAGCAGTACTTC
.,.,TRBJ1-1,TRBV2,CARRRVVGGTEAFF,TGTGCCAGAAGAAGGGTCGTCGGGGGCACTGAAGCTTTCTTT
.,.,TRBJ1-1,TRBV27,CASSLQTGQSTEAFF,TGTGCCAGCAGTTTACAAACTGGACAATCCACTGAAGCTTTCTTT
.,.,TRBJ1-2,TRBV3-1/TRBV3-2,CASSQGLRQTVYGYTF,TGTGCCAGCAGCCAAGGTTTGCGGCAGACTGTCTATGGCTACACCTTC
.,TRBD1,TRBJ2-1,TRBV28,CASKTARAGGYNEQFF,TGTGCCAGCAAGACGGCTAGGGCAGGGGGCTACAATGAGCAGTTCTTC
.,.,TRBJ1-5,TRBV12-3/TRBV12-4,CASSPGFNQPQHF,TGTGCCAGCAGCCCAGGTTTCAATCAGCCCCAGCATTTT
.,TRBD2,TRBJ2-2,TRBV3-1/TRBV3-2,CASSHPTSGINTGELFF,TGTGCCAGCAGCCATCCAACTAGCGGGATAAACACCGGGGAGCTGTTTTTT
.,TRBD1,TRBJ1-1,TRBV5-1,CASSLEQGGNTEAFF,TGCGCCAGCAGCTTGGAGCAGGGGGGGAACACTGAAGCTTTCTTT
.,TRBD2,TRBJ2-1,TRBV11-2,CASSFVSGRAYNEQFF,TGTGCCAGCAGCTTTGTGTCCGGGAGGGCCTACAATGAGCAGTTCTTC
.,.,TRBJ1-2,TRBV19,CASSIRQLYGYTF,TGTGCCAGTAGTATTCGACAGCTATATGGCTACACCTTC
.,.,TRBJ1-1,TRBV2,CASRSGIGAEAFF,TGTGCCAGCAGGTCGGGGATTGGGGCTGAAGCTTTCTTT
.,TRBD1,TRBJ1-1,TRBV5-4,CASSWQGVNTEAFF,TGTGCCAGCAGCTGGCAGGGGGTTAACACTGAAGCTTTCTTT
.,TRBD2,TRBJ2-1,TRBV11-2,CASSLSLGGSLYNEQFF,TGTGCCAGCAGCTTAAGTTTGGGCGGGAGTTTATACAATGAGCAGTTCTTC
.,.,TRBJ2-2,TRBV5-1,CASSLALANTGELFF,TGCGCCAGCAGCTTGGCCCTCGCGAACACCGGGGAGCTGTTTTTT
few,.,TRBJ2-2,TRBV3-1/TRBV3-2,CASSQNRQNTGELFF,TGTGCCAGCAGCCAAAATCGACAGAACACCGGGGAGCTGTTTTTT
once,.,TRBJ1-1,TRBV2,CASSSPGDPNTEAFF,TGTGCCAGCAGTTCCCCGGGGGACCCGAACACTGAAGCTTTCTTT
.,.,TRBJ2-7,TRBV7-9,CASGGRSYEQYF,TGTGCCAGCGGAGGTCGCTCCTACGAGCAGTACTTC
.,.,TRBJ1-3,TRBV9,CASSGDNGNTIYF,TGTGCCAGCAGCGGGGACAACGGAAACACCATATATTTT
.,.,TRBJ2-5,TRBV10-3,CAISPRGETQYF,TGTGCCATCTCCCCCCGGGGGGAGACCCAGTACTTC
.,.,TRBJ2-7,TRBV6-5,CASRGASYEQYF,TGTGCCAGCAGGGGAGCCTCCTACGAGCAGTACTTC
.,TRBD1,TRBJ1-2,TRBV6-2/TRBV6-3,CASSYGGQGIGGYTF,TGTGCCAGCAGTTACGGAGGACAGGGGATTGGGGGCTACACCTTC
.,TRBD1,TRBJ2-6,TRBV7-3,CASSLTGTGLVAGANVLTF,TGTGCCAGCAGCTTAACCGGGACAGGCTTGGTGGCTGGGGCCAACGTCCTGACTTTC
.,TRBD2,TRBJ2-1,TRBV3-1/TRBV3-2,CASSPRTSGRMDEQFF,TGTGCCAGCAGCCCTCGGACTAGCGGGAGAATGGACGAGCAGTTCTTC
.,TRBD1,TRBJ1-3,TRBV19,CASSQGSGNTIYF,TGTGCCAGCTCACAGGGGAGTGGAAACACCATATATTTT
.,.,TRBJ1-1,TRBV27,CASRPDRTSWTEAFF,TGTGCCAGCAGACCCGACCGGACAAGTTGGACTGAAGCTTTCTTT